The present T cell receptor (beta chain) was sequenced within a study of T-cell memory formation after mild COVID-19. V was shortened by 8 bases and J by 2 bases, with 10 bases between the two germline ends. Germline V gene data show CDR1 as MNHEY and CDR2 as SVGAGI. The CDR3 contains 13 residues. In TCRdb, the 5' RACE reads were re-called with MiXCR into one record per CDR3 protein. The table shows about 310,000 distinct CDR3 sequences, with approximately 19% occurring only once. The sample was PBMCs or a T cell subset sorted from them (not recorded which). V is TRBV6-5 and J is TRBJ1-3; a possible D gene is TRBD1 (5 bases). The receptor's source is a man aged 18 to 30 who had mild COVID-19 (a few samples of this study predate the infection). Cell type and time point are not known. CDR3 sequence reads: CASWQGTGNTIYF. CDR3 nucleotide sequence: TGTGCCAGCTGGCAGGGAACTGGAAACACCATATATTTT.